This T cell receptor (beta chain) was obtained from a study of blood T cell repertoires in COVID-19. For the study at large: From T cells, B-cell-depleted T cells, or PBMCs came the material, which was cDNA or gDNA.

Looked up from germline, CDR1 is MNHEY and CDR2 is SVGEGT. Trimming took off 4 bases at V and 1 base at J, with 6 bases between the two ends. CDR3 length: 13 residues. Here immunoSEQ multiplex PCR was the method, and the copy in TCRdb shows in-frame clones only, minus some. The sample lists some 170,000 clones, 65% to 85% occurring once. The chain employs TRBV6-2 or TRBV6-3 and TRBJ2-3; tentative D call: TRBD1 (5 bases). The sequencing sample was made of peripheral blood. The receptor comes from a man between 60 and 70 years old with active or convalescent COVID-19. The CDR3 sequence is CASSWGRTDTQYF. The CDR3, as DNA: TGTGCCAGCAGTTGGGGCCGCACAGATACGCAGTATTTT.